This T cell receptor (beta chain) was profiled in a study of T cells and Merkel cell carcinoma outcomes. V was cut by 2 bases and J by 5 bases, with 18 bases left in between. CDR1 is MNHNS, CDR2 SASEGT, per germline. This CDR3 is 16 amino acids long. About this clone itself: Its antigen is undetermined.

Overall study findings and caveats: In Merkel cell carcinoma, repertoire and T-cell density reportedly predicted outcomes.

Clones were sequenced by immunoSEQ multiplex PCR, and TCRdb holds only the in-frame ones, with some missing. The table has over 1,500 clones, roughly 73% seen once. Sequencing was performed on tumor tissue from Merkel cell carcinoma. The clonotype comes from a human donor with Merkel cell carcinoma. This chain links TRBV6-1 with TRBJ2-5; the D gene is possibly TRBD2 (5 bases). The CDR3 DNA reads as TGTGCCAGCAGTGAAAGCGGATTTGTCGGGCGGGAGACCCAGTACTTC. It codes for CASSESGFVGRETQYF.